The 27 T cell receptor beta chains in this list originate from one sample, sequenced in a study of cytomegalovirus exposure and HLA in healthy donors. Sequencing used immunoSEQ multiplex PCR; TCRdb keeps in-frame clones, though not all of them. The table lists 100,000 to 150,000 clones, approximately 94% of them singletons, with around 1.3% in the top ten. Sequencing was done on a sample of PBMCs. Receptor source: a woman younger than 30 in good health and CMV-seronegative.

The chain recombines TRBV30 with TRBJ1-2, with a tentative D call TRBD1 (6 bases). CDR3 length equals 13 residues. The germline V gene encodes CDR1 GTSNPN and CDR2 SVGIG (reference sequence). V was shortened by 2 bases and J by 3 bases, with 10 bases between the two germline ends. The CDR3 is CAWSMTGDYGYTF. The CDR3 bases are TGTGCCTGGAGTATGACAGGAGACTATGGCTACACCTTC. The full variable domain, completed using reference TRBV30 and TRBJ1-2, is SQTIHQWPATLVQPVGSPLSLECTVEGTSNPNLYWYRQAAGRGLQLLFYSVGIGQISSEVPQNLSASRPQDRQFILSSKKLLLSDSGFYLCAWSMTGDYGYTFGSGTRLTVV.

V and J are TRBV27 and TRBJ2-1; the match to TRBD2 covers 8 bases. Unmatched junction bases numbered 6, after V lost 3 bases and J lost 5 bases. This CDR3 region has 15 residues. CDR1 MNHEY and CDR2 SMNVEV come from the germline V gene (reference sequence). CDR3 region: CASSFTGGPHNEQFF. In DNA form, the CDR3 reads TGTGCCAGCAGTTTCACGGGAGGGCCACACAATGAGCAGTTCTTC.

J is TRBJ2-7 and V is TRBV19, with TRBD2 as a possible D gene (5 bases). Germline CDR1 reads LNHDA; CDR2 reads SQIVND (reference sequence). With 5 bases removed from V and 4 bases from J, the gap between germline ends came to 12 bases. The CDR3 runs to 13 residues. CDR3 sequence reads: CASSPEVAYEQYF. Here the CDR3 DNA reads TGTGCCAGTAGTCCGGAGGTCGCTTACGAGCAGTACTTC.

CDR3 amino acids: CASSLDIQETQYF. The CDR3 DNA is TGCGCCAGCAGCTTGGACATCCAAGAGACCCAGTACTTC. The chain combines TRBV5-1 with TRBJ2-5; no reliable D call. Germline loops: CDR1 SGHRS, CDR2 YFSETQ. The CDR3 extends over 13 amino acids. With 0 bases removed from V and 1 base from J, the gap between germline ends came to 4 bases.

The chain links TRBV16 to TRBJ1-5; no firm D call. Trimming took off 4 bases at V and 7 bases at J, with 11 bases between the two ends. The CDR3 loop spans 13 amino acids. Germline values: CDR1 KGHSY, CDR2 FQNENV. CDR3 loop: CASSRGDRQPQHF. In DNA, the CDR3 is TGTGCCAGCAGCCGGGGAGACCGGCAGCCCCAGCATTTT. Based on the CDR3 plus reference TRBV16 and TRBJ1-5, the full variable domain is GEEVAQTPKHLVRGEGQKAKLYCAPIKGHSYVFWYQQVLKNEFKFLISFQNENVFDETGMPKERFSAKCLPNSPCSLEIQATKLEDSAVYFCASSRGDRQPQHFGDGTRLSIL.

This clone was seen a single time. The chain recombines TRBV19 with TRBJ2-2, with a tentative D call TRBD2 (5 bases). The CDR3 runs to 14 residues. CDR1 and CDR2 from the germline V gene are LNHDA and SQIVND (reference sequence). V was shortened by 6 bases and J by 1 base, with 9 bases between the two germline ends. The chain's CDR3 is CASRHEGNTGELFF. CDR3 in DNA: TGTGCCAGTAGGCATGAGGGGAACACCGGGGAGCTGTTTTTT.

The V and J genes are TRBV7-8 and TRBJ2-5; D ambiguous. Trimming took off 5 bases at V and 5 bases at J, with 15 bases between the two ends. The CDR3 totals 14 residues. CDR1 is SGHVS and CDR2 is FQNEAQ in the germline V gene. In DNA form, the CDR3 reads TGTGCCAGCAGCCCACACCCACTGGAGGAGACCCAGTACTTC. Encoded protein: CASSPHPLEETQYF.

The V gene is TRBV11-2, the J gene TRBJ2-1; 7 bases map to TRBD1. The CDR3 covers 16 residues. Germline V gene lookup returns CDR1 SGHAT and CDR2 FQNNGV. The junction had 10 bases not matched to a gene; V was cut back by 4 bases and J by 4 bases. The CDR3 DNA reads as TGTGCCAGCAGCTCTTTAGACGGGACAGCTTACAATGAGCAGTTCTTC. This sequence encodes CASSSLDGTAYNEQFF. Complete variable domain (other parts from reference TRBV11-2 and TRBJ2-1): EAGVAQSPRYKIIEKRQSVAFWCNPISGHATLYWYQQILGQGPKLLIQFQNNGVVDDSQLPKDRFSAERLKGVDSTLKIQPAKLEDSAVYLCASSSLDGTAYNEQFFGPGTRLTVL.

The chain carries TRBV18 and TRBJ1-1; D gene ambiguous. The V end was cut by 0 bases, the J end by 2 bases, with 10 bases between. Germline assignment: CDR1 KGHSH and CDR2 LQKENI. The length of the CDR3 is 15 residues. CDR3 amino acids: CASSPPRSKNTEAFF. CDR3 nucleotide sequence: TGTGCCAGCTCACCACCCCGGTCCAAAAACACTGAAGCTTTCTTT.

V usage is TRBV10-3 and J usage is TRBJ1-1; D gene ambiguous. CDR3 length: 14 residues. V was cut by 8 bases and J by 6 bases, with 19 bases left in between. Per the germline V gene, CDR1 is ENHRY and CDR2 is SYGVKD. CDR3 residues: CAISQVGVMAEAFF. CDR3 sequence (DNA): TGTGCCATCTCGCAGGTCGGGGTGATGGCTGAAGCTTTCTTT.

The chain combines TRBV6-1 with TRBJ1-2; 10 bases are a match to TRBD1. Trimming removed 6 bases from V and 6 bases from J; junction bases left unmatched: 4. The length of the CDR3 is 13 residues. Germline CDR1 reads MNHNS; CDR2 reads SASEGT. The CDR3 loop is CASRRQGAHGYTF. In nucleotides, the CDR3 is TGTGCCAGCAGAAGACAGGGGGCGCATGGCTACACCTTC.

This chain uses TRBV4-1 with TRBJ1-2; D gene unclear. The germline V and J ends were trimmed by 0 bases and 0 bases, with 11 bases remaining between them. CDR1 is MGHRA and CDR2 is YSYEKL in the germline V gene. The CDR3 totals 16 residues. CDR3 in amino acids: CASSQDRDLANYGYTF. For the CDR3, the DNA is TGCGCCAGCAGCCAAGATCGGGATCTAGCTAACTATGGCTACACCTTC.

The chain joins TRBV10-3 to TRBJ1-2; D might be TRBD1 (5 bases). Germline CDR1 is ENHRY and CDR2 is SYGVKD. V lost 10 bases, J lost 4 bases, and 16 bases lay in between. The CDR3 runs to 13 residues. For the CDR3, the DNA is TGTGCCACCACGGCGGACATCAGCTATGGCTACACCTTC. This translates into CATTADISYGYTF.

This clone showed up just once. The CDR3 here is CAISDRNGQGHTDTQYF. The CDR3, as DNA: TGTGCCATCAGTGATCGTAACGGTCAGGGCCACACAGATACGCAGTATTTT. The genes are TRBV10-3 and TRBJ2-3, with D possibly being TRBD1 (5 bases). There are 17 residues in the CDR3. Germline values: CDR1 ENHRY, CDR2 SYGVKD. Trimming cost V 3 bases and J 2 bases, with 18 bases left between them.

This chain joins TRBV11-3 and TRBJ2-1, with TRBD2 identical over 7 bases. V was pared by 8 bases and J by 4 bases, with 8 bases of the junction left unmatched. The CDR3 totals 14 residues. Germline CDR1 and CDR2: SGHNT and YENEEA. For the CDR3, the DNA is TGTGCCAGCGGGCGGGGGATGGGGTACAATGAGCAGTTCTTC. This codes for CASGRGMGYNEQFF. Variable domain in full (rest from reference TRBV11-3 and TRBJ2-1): EAGVVQSPRYKIIEKKQPVAFWCNPISGHNTLYWYLQNLGQGPELLIRYENEEAVDDSQLPKDRFSAERLKGVDSTLKIQPAELGDSAVYLCASGRGMGYNEQFFGPGTRLTVL.

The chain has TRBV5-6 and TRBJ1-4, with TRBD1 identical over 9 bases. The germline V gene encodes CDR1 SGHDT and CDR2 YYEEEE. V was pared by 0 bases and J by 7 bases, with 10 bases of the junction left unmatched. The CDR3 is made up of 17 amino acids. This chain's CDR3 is CASSLEVRTGEAEKLFF. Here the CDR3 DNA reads TGTGCCAGCAGCTTGGAGGTTCGGACAGGGGAGGCTGAAAAACTGTTTTTT.

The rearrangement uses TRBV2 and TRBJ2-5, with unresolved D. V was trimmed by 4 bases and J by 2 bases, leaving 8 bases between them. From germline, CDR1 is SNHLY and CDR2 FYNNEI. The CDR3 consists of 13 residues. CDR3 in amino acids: CASSGNSQETQYF. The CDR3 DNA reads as TGTGCCAGCAGTGGAAACAGTCAAGAGACCCAGTACTTC. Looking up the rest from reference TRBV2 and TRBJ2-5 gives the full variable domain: EPEVTQTPSHQVTQMGQEVILRCVPISNHLYFYWYRQILGQKVEFLVSFYNNEISEKSEIFDDQFSVERPDGSNFTLKIRSTKLEDSAMYFCASSGNSQETQYFGPGTRLLVL.

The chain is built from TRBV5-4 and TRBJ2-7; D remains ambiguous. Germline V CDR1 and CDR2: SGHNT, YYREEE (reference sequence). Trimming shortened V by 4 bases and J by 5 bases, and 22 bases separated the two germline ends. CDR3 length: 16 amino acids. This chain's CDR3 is CASSPSPSRQANEQYF. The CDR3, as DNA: TGTGCCAGCAGCCCCTCCCCCTCCCGGCAGGCTAACGAGCAGTACTTC.

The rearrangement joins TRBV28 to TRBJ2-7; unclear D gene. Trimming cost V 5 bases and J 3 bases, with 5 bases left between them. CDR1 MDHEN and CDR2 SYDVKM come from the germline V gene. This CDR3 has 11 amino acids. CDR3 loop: CASSPLYEQYF. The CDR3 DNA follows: TGTGCCAGCAGTCCCCTCTACGAGCAGTACTTC.

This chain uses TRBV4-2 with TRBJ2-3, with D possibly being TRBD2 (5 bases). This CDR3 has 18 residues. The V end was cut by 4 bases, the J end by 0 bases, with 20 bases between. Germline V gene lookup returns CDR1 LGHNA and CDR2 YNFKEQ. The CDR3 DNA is TGTGCCAGCAGCCTCCAGCATGGAGGCGCTCCCAGCACAGATACGCAGTATTTT. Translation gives CASSLQHGGAPSTDTQYF.

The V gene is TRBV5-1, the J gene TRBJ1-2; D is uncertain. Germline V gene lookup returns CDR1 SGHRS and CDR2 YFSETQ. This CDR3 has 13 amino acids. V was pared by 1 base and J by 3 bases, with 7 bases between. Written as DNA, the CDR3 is TGCGCCAGCAGCTTGCTGCCAGACTATGGCTACACCTTC. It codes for CASSLLPDYGYTF.

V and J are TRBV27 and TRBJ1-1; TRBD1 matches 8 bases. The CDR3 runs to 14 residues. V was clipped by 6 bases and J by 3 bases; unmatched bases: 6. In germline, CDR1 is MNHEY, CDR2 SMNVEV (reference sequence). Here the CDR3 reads CASSLTGADTEAFF. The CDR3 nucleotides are TGTGCCAGCAGCTTGACAGGGGCCGACACTGAAGCTTTCTTT.

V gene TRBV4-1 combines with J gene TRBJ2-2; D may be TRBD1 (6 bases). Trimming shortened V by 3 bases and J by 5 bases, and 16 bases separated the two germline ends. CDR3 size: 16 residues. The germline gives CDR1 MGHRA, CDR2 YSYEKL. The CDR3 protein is CASSHVLQGGTGELFF. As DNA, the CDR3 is TGCGCCAGCAGCCACGTCCTACAGGGTGGGACCGGGGAGCTGTTTTTT.

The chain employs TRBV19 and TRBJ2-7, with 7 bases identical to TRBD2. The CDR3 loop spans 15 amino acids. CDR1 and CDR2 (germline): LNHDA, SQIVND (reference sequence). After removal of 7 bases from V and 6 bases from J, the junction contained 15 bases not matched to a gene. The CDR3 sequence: CASTPTSRPVFEQYF. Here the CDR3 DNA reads TGTGCCAGTACCCCGACTAGCCGCCCCGTCTTCGAGCAGTACTTC.

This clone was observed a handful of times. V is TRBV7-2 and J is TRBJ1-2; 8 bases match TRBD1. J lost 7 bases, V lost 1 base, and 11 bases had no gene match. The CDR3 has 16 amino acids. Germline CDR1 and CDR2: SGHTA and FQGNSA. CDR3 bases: TGTGCCAGCAGCTTAGTATCGGGACAGGCATGGGGTGGCTACACCTTC. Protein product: CASSLVSGQAWGGYTF.

Here the CDR3 reads CASSIADTYTGELFF. The CDR3 nucleotides read TGTGCCAGTAGTATAGCGGACACCTACACCGGGGAGCTGTTTTTT. The chain joins TRBV19 to TRBJ2-2; perhaps TRBD1 as D (5 bases). With 1 base removed from V and 3 bases from J, the gap between germline ends came to 9 bases. Germline V gene lookup returns CDR1 LNHDA and CDR2 SQIVND (reference sequence). The CDR3 is made up of 15 amino acids.

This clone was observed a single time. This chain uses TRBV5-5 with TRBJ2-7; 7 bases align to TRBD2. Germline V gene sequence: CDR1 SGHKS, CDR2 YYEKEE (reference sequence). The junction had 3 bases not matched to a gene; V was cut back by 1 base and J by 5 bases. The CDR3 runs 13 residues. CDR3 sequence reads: CASSLWGRDEQYF. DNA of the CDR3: TGTGCCAGCAGCTTGTGGGGGAGGGACGAGCAGTACTTC.